This T cell receptor (beta chain) appears in the sequencing data of a study of T-cell reconstitution after alpha-beta-depleted transplantation in children. Study results and caveats: By one year post-transplant, T-cell counts and diversity largely arose from T cells that were newly produced.

Comment on this clonotype: The target antigen is unknown.

Unique molecular identifiers were used to barcode this TCRbeta library. TCRdb re-analysed the PCR reads in MiXCR, keeping a single row per CDR3 protein. The sample records about 580,000 distinct CDR3 sequences, 25% to 30% being singletons. Trimming pared 4 bases from V and 5 bases from J, leaving 18 bases between. CDR1 and CDR2 (germline): SGHRS, YFSETQ. This CDR3 contains 15 residues. The source material was PBMCs, sampled before TCRalphabeta/CD19-depleted stem cell transplant. This sequence joins TRBV5-1 and TRBJ2-5, with D tentatively TRBD1 or TRBD2 (5 bases each). This clonotype originated in a boy younger than two with Wiskott-Aldrich syndrome, due to receive a stem cell transplant. CDR3 coding DNA: TGCGCCAGCAGCCTGGCGTGGGGGACCCGGGAGACCCAGTACTTC. This encodes CASSLAWGTRETQYF.